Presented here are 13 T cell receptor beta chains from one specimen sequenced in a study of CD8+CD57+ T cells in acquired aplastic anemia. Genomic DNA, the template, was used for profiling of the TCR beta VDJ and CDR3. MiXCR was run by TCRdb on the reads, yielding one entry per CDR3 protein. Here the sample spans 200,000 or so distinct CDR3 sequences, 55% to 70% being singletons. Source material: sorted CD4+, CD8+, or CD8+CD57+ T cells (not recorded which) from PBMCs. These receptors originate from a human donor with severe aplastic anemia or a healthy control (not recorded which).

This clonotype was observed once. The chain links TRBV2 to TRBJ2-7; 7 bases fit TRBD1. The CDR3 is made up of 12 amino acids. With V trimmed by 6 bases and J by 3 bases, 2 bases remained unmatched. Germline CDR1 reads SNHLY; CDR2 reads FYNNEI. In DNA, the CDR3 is TGTGCCAGCAGGGGGACAGTCTACGAGCAGTACTTC. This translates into CASRGTVYEQYF.

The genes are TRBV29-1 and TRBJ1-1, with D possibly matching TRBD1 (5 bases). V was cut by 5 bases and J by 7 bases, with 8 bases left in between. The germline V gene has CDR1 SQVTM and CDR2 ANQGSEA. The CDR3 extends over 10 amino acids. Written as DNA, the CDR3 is TGCAGCGTTTACGGGGGTGAAGCTTTCTTT. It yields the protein CSVYGGEAFF.

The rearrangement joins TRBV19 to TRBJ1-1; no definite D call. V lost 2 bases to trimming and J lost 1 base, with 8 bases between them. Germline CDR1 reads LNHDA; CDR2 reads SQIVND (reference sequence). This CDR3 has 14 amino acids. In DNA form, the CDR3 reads TGTGCCAGTAGTATAAAGGGTTCGAACACTGAAGCTTTCTTT. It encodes CASSIKGSNTEAFF.

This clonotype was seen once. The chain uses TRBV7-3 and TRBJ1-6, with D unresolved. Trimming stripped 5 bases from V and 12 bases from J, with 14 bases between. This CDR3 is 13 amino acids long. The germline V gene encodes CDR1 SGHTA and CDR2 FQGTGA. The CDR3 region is CASSLGRGGPLHF. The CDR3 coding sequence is TGTGCCAGCAGCCTCGGACGGGGAGGACCCCTCCACTTT.

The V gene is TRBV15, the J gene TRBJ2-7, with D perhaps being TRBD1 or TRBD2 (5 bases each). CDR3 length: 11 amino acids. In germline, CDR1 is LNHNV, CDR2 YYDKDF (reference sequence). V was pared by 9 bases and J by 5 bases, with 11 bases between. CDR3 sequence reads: CATRGGDEQYF. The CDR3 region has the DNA TGTGCCACGAGGGGTGGGGACGAGCAGTACTTC.

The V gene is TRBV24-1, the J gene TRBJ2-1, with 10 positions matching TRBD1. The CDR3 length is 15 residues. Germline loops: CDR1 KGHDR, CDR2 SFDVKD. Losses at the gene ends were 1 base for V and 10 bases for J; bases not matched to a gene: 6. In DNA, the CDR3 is TGTGCCACCAGTGATTTAGGGACAGGGGCGAACGAGCAGTTCTTC. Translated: CATSDLGTGANEQFF.

CDR3 in DNA: TGTGCCAGCAGCTTAAATGTTGAGACCTGGCAGTACTTC. Its protein product is CASSLNVETWQYF. The chain is built from TRBV7-8 and TRBJ2-7; D ambiguous. CDR3 size: 13 residues. Trimming stripped 2 bases from V and 9 bases from J, with 14 bases between. Germline lookup yields CDR1 SGHVS and CDR2 FQNEAQ.

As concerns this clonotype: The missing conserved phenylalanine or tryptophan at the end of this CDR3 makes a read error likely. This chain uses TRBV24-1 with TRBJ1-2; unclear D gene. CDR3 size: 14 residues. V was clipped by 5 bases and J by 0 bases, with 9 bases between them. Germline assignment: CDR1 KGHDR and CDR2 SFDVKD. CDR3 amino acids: CATSGAGSNYGYTC. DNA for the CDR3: TGTGCCACCAGTGGCGCTGGGTCTAACTATGGCTACACCTGC.

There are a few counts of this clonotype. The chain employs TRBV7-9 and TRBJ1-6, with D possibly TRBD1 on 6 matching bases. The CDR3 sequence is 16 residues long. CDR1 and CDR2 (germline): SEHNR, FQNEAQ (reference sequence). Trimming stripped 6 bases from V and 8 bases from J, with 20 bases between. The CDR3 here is CASSHSDGGGDSPLHF. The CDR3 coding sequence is TGTGCCAGCAGTCATAGCGACGGTGGGGGCGATTCACCCCTCCACTTT.

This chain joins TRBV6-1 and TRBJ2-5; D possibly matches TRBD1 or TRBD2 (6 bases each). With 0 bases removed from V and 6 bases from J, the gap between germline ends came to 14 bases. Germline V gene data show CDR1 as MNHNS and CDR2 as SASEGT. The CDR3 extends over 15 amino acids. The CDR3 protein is CASSEAPGAGKTQYF. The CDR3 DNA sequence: TGTGCCAGCAGTGAAGCCCCGGGGGCAGGGAAGACCCAGTACTTC.

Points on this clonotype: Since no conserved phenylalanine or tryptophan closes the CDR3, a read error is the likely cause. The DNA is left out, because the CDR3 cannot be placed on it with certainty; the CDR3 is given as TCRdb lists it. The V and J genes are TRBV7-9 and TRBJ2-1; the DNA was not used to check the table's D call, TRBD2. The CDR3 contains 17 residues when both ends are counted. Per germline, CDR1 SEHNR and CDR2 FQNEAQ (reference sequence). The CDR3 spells CASSFGTSGPSYNEHFL.

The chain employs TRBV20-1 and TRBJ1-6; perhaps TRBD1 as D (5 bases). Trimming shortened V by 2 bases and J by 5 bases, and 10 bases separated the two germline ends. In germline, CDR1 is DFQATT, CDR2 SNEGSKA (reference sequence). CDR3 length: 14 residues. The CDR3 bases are TGCAGTGCTAGATTCGGGGCCAATAATTCACCCCTCCACTTT. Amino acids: CSARFGANNSPLHF.

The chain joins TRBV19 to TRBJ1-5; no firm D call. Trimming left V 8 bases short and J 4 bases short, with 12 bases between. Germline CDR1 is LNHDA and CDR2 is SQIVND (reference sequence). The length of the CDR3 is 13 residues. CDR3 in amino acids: CASPRQGNQPQHF. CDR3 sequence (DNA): TGTGCCAGTCCAAGGCAAGGAAATCAGCCCCAGCATTTT.